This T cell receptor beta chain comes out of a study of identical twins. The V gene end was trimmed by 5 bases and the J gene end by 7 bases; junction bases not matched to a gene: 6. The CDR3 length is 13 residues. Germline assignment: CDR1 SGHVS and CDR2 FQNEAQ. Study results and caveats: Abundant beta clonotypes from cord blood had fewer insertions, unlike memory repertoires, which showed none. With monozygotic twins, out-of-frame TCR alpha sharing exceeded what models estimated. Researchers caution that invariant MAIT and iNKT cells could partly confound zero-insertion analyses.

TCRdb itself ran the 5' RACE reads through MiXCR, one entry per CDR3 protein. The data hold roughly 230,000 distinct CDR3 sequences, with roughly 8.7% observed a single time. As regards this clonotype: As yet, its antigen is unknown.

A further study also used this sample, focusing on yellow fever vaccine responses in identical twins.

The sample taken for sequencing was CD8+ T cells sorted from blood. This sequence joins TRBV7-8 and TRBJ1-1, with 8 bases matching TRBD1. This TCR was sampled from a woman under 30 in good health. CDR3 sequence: CASSPGQGSEAFF. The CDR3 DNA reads TGTGCCAGCAGCCCAGGACAGGGTAGTGAAGCTTTCTTT.